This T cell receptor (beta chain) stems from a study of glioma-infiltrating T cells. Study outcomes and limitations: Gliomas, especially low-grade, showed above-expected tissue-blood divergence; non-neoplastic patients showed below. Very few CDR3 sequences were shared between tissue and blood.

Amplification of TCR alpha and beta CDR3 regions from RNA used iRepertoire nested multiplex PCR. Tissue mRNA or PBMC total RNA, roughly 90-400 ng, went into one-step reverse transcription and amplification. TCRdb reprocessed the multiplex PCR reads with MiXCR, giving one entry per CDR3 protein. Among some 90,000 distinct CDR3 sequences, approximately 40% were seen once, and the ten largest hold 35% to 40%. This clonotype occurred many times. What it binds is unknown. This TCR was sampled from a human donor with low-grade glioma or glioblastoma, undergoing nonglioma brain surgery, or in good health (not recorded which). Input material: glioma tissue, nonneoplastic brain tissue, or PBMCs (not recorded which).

The CDR3 sequence is CSVGSNPSPDTQYF. For the CDR3, the DNA is TGCAGCGTTGGATCCAACCCCTCCCCAGATACGCAGTATTTT. This chain joins TRBV29-1 and TRBJ2-3; D is uncertain. The V gene lost 4 bases and the J gene lost 4 bases, with 15 bases spanning the gap. CDR3 length equals 14 residues. Looked up from germline, CDR1 is SQVTM and CDR2 is ANQGSEA.